These 10 T cell receptor beta chains were all obtained from the same sample, sequenced in a study of CD8+CD57+ T cells in acquired aplastic anemia. Selection for sequencing was limited to patients who had shown CD8+CD57+ cell expansion by flow cytometry. Genomic DNA provided the template from which TCR beta VDJ and CDR3 profiles were obtained. Using its own MiXCR run on the reads, TCRdb lists one record per CDR3 protein. In the table there are about 250,000 distinct CDR3 sequences, around half of which are singletons. Sequenced: sorted CD4+, CD8+, or CD8+CD57+ T cells (not recorded which) from PBMCs. The source is a human donor with aplastic anemia.

This clonotype has ten or more counts. The genes are TRBV19 and TRBJ2-7; D gene ambiguous. This CDR3 has 13 residues. V was trimmed by 1 base and J by 2 bases, leaving 6 bases between them. Germline V gives CDR1 LNHDA, CDR2 SQIVND (reference sequence). CDR3 in DNA: TGTGCCAGTAGTATAGCCCCGGCCTACGAGCAGTACTTC. As protein: CASSIAPAYEQYF.

The J gene is TRBJ2-3, the V gene TRBV7-2; D ambiguous. Germline V gene data show CDR1 as SGHTA and CDR2 as FQGNSA. CDR3 length equals 14 residues. Between the trimmed V and J ends, which lost 1 base and 1 base, there was a span of 6 bases. CDR3 bases: TGTGCCAGCAGCTTAGTCGACGGCACAGATACGCAGTATTTT. It is translated as CASSLVDGTDTQYF.

V is TRBV2 and J is TRBJ1-5; D remains ambiguous. The germline gives CDR1 SNHLY, CDR2 FYNNEI. The CDR3 length is 13 residues. The ends were cut back, 10 bases at V and 4 bases at J, with 14 bases in the middle. The CDR3 DNA reads TGTGCCACCGAAGACGACCTTAATCAGCCCCAGCATTTT. Translating it yields CATEDDLNQPQHF. Full variable domain (outside the CDR3, taken from reference TRBV2 and TRBJ1-5): EPEVTQTPSHQVTQMGQEVILRCVPISNHLYFYWYRQILGQKVEFLVSFYNNEISEKSEIFDDQFSVERPDGSNFTLKIRSTKLEDSAMYFCATEDDLNQPQHFGDGTRLSIL.

This clonotype occurred once. Germline and junction disagree at one end, which may indicate a read error. CDR3 sequence reads: CASSLAKAEALF. The CDR3 region has the DNA TGTGCCAGCAGCTTAGCGAAAGCCGAAGCTCTCTTC. The chain links TRBV7-9 to TRBJ1-1, with unresolved D. Germline assignment: CDR1 SEHNR and CDR2 FQNEAQ (reference sequence). The CDR3 covers 12 residues.

This clonotype was found many times. The chain combines TRBV7-9 with TRBJ2-2, with 8 nucleotides matching TRBD2. The V gene's germline CDR1 is SEHNR and CDR2 FQNEAQ (reference sequence). V trimming: 5 bases; J trimming: 5 bases; junction bases outside the gene matches: 1. CDR3 size: 13 residues. The CDR3 spells CASSRGGTGELFF. CDR3 DNA sequence: TGTGCCAGCAGCCGCGGGGGGACCGGGGAGCTGTTTTTT. Supplemented by reference TRBV7-9 and TRBJ2-2, the full variable domain reads DTGVSQNPRHKITKRGQNVTFRCDPISEHNRLYWYRQTLGQGPEFLTYFQNEAQLEKSRLLSDRFSAERPKGSFSTLEIQRTEQGDSAMYLCASSRGGTGELFFGEGSRLTVL.

This clonotype appeared many times. The CDR3 DNA reads TGTGCCAGCTCGGGGGTTGAGCAGTTCTTC. Translating gives CASSGVEQFF. This sequence joins TRBV9 and TRBJ2-1, with D possibly being TRBD2 (6 bases). The CDR3 spans 10 residues. V shed 7 bases and J shed 9 bases, with 8 bases lying between them. CDR1 SGDLS and CDR2 YYNGEE come from the germline V gene.

The chain links TRBV6-5 to TRBJ2-7, with D possibly matching TRBD1 (7 bases). From germline, CDR1 is MNHEY and CDR2 SVGAGI. Trimming removed 2 bases at V and 6 bases at J, with 17 bases between. The CDR3 is 15 amino acids. The CDR3 DNA follows: TGTGCCAGCAGTTACACAGGGGCGCGGGACTTCGAGCAGTACTTC. Encoded protein: CASSYTGARDFEQYF.

The rearrangement links TRBV7-9 to TRBJ1-1; TRBD1 matches 8 bases. The CDR3 covers 12 residues. Germline V lookup: CDR1 SEHNR, CDR2 FQNEAQ (reference sequence). Losses at the gene ends were 5 bases for V and 11 bases for J; bases not matched to a gene: 7. The CDR3 here is CASSQDRVWAFF. As DNA, the CDR3 is TGTGCCAGCAGCCAGGACAGGGTTTGGGCTTTCTTT.

The CDR3 DNA sequence: TGTGCCACCAGCAGGGGGACAGGGGGCGTTGGGGACACTGAAGCTTTCTTT. This codes for CATSRGTGGVGDTEAFF. V is TRBV15 and J is TRBJ1-1; 12 bases agree with TRBD1. J lost 3 bases, V lost 3 bases, and 8 bases had no gene match. The CDR3 has 17 amino acids. The germline V gene has CDR1 LNHNV and CDR2 YYDKDF (reference sequence).

This clonotype was counted at least ten times. The V gene is TRBV5-6, the J gene TRBJ2-7; no clear D. This CDR3 is built from 12 residues. CDR1 is SGHDT and CDR2 is YYEEEE in the germline V gene. The V and J ends lost 7 bases and 2 bases respectively, with 10 bases between them. This chain's CDR3 is CASFVGTYEQYF. The CDR3 nucleotides read TGTGCCAGCTTCGTGGGGACCTACGAGCAGTACTTC.